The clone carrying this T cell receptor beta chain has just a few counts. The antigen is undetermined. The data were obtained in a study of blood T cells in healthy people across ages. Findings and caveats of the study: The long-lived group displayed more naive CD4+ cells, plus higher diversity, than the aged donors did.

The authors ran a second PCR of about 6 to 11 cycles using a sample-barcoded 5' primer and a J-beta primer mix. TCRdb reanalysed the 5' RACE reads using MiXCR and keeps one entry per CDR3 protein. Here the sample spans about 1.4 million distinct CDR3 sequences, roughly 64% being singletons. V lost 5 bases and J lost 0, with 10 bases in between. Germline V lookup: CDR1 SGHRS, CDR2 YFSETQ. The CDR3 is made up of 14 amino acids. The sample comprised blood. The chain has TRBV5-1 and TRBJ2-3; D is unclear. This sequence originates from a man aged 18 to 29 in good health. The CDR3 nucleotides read TGCGCCAGCAGATCATCCCCTAGCACAGATACGCAGTATTTT. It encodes CASRSSPSTDTQYF.